This TCR beta chain was sequenced in a study of blood T cell repertoires in COVID-19. Repertoires were generated with immunoSEQ multiplex PCR, while TCRdb's copy carries only in-frame clones and drops some. The sample holds approximately 54,000 clones; around nine tenths are singletons and the top ten take 6.5% to 9%. Trimming took 6 bases from V and 7 from J; bases not matched to a gene: 14. Germline V gene sequence: CDR1 MNHEY, CDR2 SMNVEV (reference sequence). CDR3 length: 17 residues. The rearrangement links TRBV27 to TRBJ1-6, with TRBD1 matching over 8 bases. This TCR came from a woman in her thirties or forties with active COVID-19. The specimen sequenced was peripheral blood. This CDR3 reads CASRLAGTGPFNSPLHF. The CDR3 nucleotides are TGTGCCAGCAGACTAGCCGGGACAGGCCCTTTCAATTCACCCCTCCACTTT.